This is a list of T cell receptor beta chains from one sample in a study of T cell repertoires in aging, cancer and after chemotherapy. TCRdb reanalysed the multiplex PCR reads using MiXCR and keeps one entry per CDR3 protein. This table has 1,400 or so distinct CDR3 sequences, less than 70% appearing once. What was sequenced was blood. These receptors were collected from a human donor with a blood cancer. The CDR3 runs from the conserved cysteine through the conserved F or W. D genes are given only for firm matches. A row's size may be missing; if present it is once, few, many or a size class.

D gene	J gene	V gene	clone size	CDR3 DNA	CDR3 protein
TRBD1	TRBJ1-3	TRBV12-3/TRBV12-4	few	TGTGCCAGCAGTCAGGGACAGGGGGGAAACACCATATATTTT	CASSQGQGGNTIYF
TRBD1	TRBJ2-1	TRBV19	NA	TGTGCCAGTAGTCTCTGGACAGGGTATAGCAGTGAGCAGTTCTTC	CASSLWTGYSSEQFF
TRBD1	TRBJ2-3	TRBV11-1	NA	TGTGCCAGCAGCCCGGGACAGTACACAGATACGCAGTATTTT	CASSPGQYTDTQYF
NA	TRBJ2-3	TRBV6-2/TRBV6-3	NA	TGTGCCAGCAGTTACCCGAGTACAGATACGCAGTATTTT	CASSYPSTDTQYF
TRBD1	TRBJ1-2	TRBV6-5	NA	TGTGCCAGCAGTTACTACCGGGACAGGAACTATGGCTACACCTTC	CASSYYRDRNYGYTF
NA	TRBJ2-1	TRBV19	NA	TGTGCCAGTAGTGGGCTCATGGACAGTACCTACAATGAGCAGTTCTTC	CASSGLMDSTYNEQFF
NA	TRBJ1-6	TRBV19	few	TGTGCCAGTAGCTTTTCCAATTCACCCCTCCACTTT	CASSFSNSPLHF
NA	TRBJ2-5	TRBV18	NA	TGTGCCAGCTCACCACCCGGGCAGGGGGAGACCCAGTACTTC	CASSPPGQGETQYF
NA	TRBJ1-2	TRBV19	NA	TGTGCCAGTAGTAAGCTTACGGACGGTAGGAACTATGGCTACACCTTC	CASSKLTDGRNYGYTF
NA	TRBJ1-1	TRBV19	few	TGTGCTAGTAGTCCGCCGCCGGGTGGTACTGAAGCTTTCTTT	CASSPPPGGTEAFF
TRBD1	TRBJ1-1	TRBV6-1	NA	TGTGCCAGCGAAGAGGGAACGGACAGGGGTTGGAACACTGAAGCTTTCTTT	CASEEGTDRGWNTEAFF
NA	TRBJ1-5	TRBV7-2	NA	TGTGCCAGCAGCTTAGCGGGGTCCGGTCAGCCCCAGCATTTT	CASSLAGSGQPQHF
TRBD2	TRBJ2-1	TRBV7-9	NA	TGTGCCAGCAGCGCACTAGCGGGGTCCTACAATGAGCAGTTCTTC	CASSALAGSYNEQFF
NA	TRBJ2-7	TRBV11-1	once	TGTGCCAGCACCCCGACCGGACAGAACGAGCAGTACTTC	CASTPTGQNEQYF
NA	TRBJ2-7	TRBV6-5	NA	TGTGCCAGCAGTTGGGGGGGGCAGCGAGCCCACGAGCAGTACTTC	CASSWGGQRAHEQYF
TRBD1	TRBJ2-3	TRBV12-3/TRBV12-4	NA	TGTGCCAGCAGTCAGGGGGCAGGGGTAATGGATACGCAGTATTTT	CASSQGAGVMDTQYF
NA	TRBJ1-6	TRBV19	NA	TGTGCCAGTAGTATCGGGGTAAGGTCACCCCTCCACTTT	CASSIGVRSPLHF
NA	TRBJ2-5	TRBV29-1	large	TGCAGCGTTGAGTGGGGCATCCAAGAGACCCAGTACTTC	CSVEWGIQETQYF
NA	TRBJ1-4	TRBV30	NA	TGTGCCTGGAACACAGGTTCAACTAATGAAAAACTGTTTTTT	CAWNTGSTNEKLFF
TRBD1	TRBJ1-4	TRBV19	NA	TGTGCCAGTGCCCCTCGCCGGGGACAGCTTGCAACTAATGAAAAACTGTTTTTT	CASAPRRGQLATNEKLFF
TRBD1	TRBJ2-1	TRBV19	few	TGTGCCAGTAGACTCCGAGGACAGGGAACCTACAATGAGCAGTTCTTC	CASRLRGQGTYNEQFF
NA	TRBJ2-2	TRBV6-5	NA	TGTGCCAGCAGGACAGGGAACACCGGGGAGCTGTTTTTT	CASRTGNTGELFF